This T cell receptor beta chain came from a study of T cell responses to AZD1222 COVID-19 vaccine. The method was immunoSEQ multiplex PCR; TCRdb's version includes in-frame clones alone and lacks a portion of them. The repertoire holds approximately 190,000 clones, with approximately 93% as singletons. The V and J ends lost 3 bases and 5 bases, in that order; junction bases with no gene match: 4. Germline V CDR1 and CDR2: SEHNR, FQNEAQ (reference sequence). This CDR3 is 14 amino acids long. Whole-study results and caveats: Among vaccine-associated CD4 TCRs, coverage spanned spike, with dominance at 160-218 and 743-854. The study sampled repertoires only after the peak T cell response.

A remark on this clone: Its target is unknown.

J is TRBJ1-1 and V is TRBV7-9; 9 bases are shared with TRBD1. The input for sequencing was peripheral blood, taken 28 days after the second AZD1222 dose. The sequence was collected from an adult who received the AZD1222 COVID-19 vaccine. The DNA of the CDR3 is TGTGCCAGCAGCTTCCGACAGGGGGTAACTGAAGCTTTCTTT. Its protein product is CASSFRQGVTEAFF.